This TCR beta chain appears in the sequencing data of a study of ipilimumab plus nivolumab after autologous stem cell transplantation. About the study: Typical patient got a handful of ipilimumab doses and under 10 nivolumab doses (median).

Ipilimumab, 1 mg/kg, started 14 to 28 days after autologous transplant. Germline values: CDR1 MNHNS, CDR2 SASEGT. The CDR3 sequence is 16 residues long. V lost 2 bases to trimming and J lost 5 bases, with 18 bases between them. Assay: immunoSEQ multiplex PCR; the TCRdb copy retains only in-frame clones and omits some. The sample carries fewer than 3,500 clones, roughly 79% recorded once. The TCR comes from a male donor with primary mediastinal lymphoma. This specimen was PBMCs, taken in a trial of ipilimumab plus nivolumab as post-transplant consolidation. The chain has TRBV6-1 and TRBJ2-5; a possible D gene is TRBD2 (6 bases). The CDR3: CASSEMGGGVRETQYF. The CDR3 region has the DNA TGTGCCAGCAGTGAAATGGGCGGAGGGGTTAGGGAGACCCAGTACTTC.